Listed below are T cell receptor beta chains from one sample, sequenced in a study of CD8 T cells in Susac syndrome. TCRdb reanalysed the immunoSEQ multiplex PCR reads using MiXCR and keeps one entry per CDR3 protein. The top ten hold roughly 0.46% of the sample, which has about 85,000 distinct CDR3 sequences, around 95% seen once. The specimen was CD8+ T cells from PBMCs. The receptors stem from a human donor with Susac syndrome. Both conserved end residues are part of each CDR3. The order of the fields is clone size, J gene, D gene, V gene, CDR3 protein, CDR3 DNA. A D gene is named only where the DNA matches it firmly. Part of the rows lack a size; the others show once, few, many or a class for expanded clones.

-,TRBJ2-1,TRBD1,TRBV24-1,CATSDGTGWDYNEQFF,TGTGCCACCAGTGATGGGACAGGATGGGACTACAATGAGCAGTTCTTC
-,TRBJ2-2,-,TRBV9,CASSVEGSGERTGELFF,TGTGCCAGCAGCGTAGAAGGGAGCGGCGAGCGCACCGGGGAGCTGTTTTTT
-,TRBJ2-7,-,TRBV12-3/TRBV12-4,CASSWGQEQYF,TGTGCCAGCAGCTGGGGGCAGGAGCAGTACTTC
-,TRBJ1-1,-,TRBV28,CASSDGTLSTTEAFF,TGTGCCAGCAGCGATGGGACACTGAGTACCACTGAAGCTTTCTTT
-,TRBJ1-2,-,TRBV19,CASSPPRPDVPFEQGYTF,TGTGCCAGTAGTCCACCCCGGCCCGACGTCCCCTTCGAGCAAGGCTACACCTTC
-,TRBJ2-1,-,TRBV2,CASNGPAHPELFF,TGTGCCAGCAACGGACCAGCCCACCCCGAATTGTTCTTC
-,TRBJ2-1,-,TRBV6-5,CASSPEGPYNEQFF,TGTGCCAGCAGTCCGGAGGGACCCTACAATGAGCAGTTCTTC
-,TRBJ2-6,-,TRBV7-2,CASSSLTGPGANVLTF,TGTGCCAGCAGCTCTTTAACAGGTCCTGGGGCCAACGTCCTGACTTTC
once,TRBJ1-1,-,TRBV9,CASSVGWGLNTEAFF,TGTGCCAGCAGCGTAGGGTGGGGTCTGAACACTGAAGCTTTCTTT
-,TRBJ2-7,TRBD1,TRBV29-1,CSGRQGANEQYF,TGCAGCGGTCGACAGGGGGCTAACGAGCAGTACTTC
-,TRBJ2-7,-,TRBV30,CAWVKGSGQYEQYF,TGTGCCTGGGTGAAGGGGAGCGGGCAGTACGAGCAGTACTTC
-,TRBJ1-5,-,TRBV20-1,CSASIRGGTPNQPQHF,TGCAGTGCTAGCATACGAGGCGGCACACCAAATCAGCCCCAGCATTTT
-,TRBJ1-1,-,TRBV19,CASSIGQTNEAFF,TGTGCCAGTAGTATAGGGCAGACCAATGAAGCTTTCTTT
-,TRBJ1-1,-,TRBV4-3,CASSLGRGGNTEAFF,TGCGCCAGCAGCCTAGGAAGGGGCGGGAACACTGAAGCTTTCTTT
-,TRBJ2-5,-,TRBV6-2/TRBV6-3,CASSYPETQYF,TGTGCCAGCAGTTACCCAGAGACCCAGTACTTC
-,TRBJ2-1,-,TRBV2,CASRGPTDNEQFF,TGTGCCAGCAGGGGACCCACGGACAATGAGCAGTTCTTC
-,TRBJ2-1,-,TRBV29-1,CSVQYPRNNEQFF,TGCAGCGTTCAATACCCCAGGAACAATGAGCAGTTCTTC
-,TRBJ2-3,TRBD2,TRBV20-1,CSARDRGPSGRDTDTQYF,TGCAGTGCTAGAGATCGCGGGCCTAGCGGGAGGGACACAGATACGCAGTATTTT
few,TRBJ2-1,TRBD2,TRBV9,CASSVTSGSYNEQFF,TGTGCCAGCAGCGTGACTAGCGGGTCCTACAATGAGCAGTTCTTC
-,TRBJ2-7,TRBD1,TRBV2,CASSGGQVDEQYF,TGTGCCAGCAGTGGGGGACAGGTGGACGAGCAGTACTTC
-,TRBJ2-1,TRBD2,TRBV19,CASSTGLGNEQFF,TGTGCCAGTAGTACAGGACTAGGCAATGAGCAGTTCTTC
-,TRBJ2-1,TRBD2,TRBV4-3,CASSQLLAGGFNEQFF,TGCGCCAGCAGCCAATTACTAGCGGGAGGTTTCAATGAGCAGTTCTTC
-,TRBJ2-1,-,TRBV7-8,CASSQDALGGEQFF,TGTGCCAGCAGCCAGGACGCGCTAGGTGGTGAGCAGTTCTTC
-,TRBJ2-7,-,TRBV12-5,CASGWAGDNTYEQYF,TGTGCTAGTGGTTGGGCGGGGGACAACACCTACGAGCAGTACTTC
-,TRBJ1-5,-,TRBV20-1,CSAIGRAGDQPQHF,TGCAGTGCCATCGGCAGGGCAGGGGATCAGCCCCAGCATTTT
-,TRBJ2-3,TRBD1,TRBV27,CASSTPGQGVDTQYF,TGTGCCAGCAGTACCCCAGGACAGGGCGTTGATACGCAGTATTTT
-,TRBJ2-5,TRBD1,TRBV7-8,CASSSTGTAQETQYF,TGTGCCAGCAGCTCCACAGGGACAGCTCAAGAGACCCAGTACTTC
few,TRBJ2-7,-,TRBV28,CASSSGRYYEQYF,TGTGCCAGCAGCTCGGGACGGTACTACGAGCAGTACTTC
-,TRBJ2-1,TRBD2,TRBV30,CAWSGSGRAGYNEQFF,TGTGCCTGGAGTGGAAGCGGGAGGGCGGGTTACAATGAGCAGTTCTTC
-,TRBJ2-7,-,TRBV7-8,CASSRQSDEQYF,TGTGCCAGCAGCCGACAGAGTGACGAGCAGTACTTC
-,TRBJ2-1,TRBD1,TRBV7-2,CASSLGWTGDNEQFF,TGTGCCAGCAGCTTAGGTTGGACAGGGGATAATGAGCAGTTCTTC
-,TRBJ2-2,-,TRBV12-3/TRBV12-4,CASSLGRNTGELFF,TGTGCCAGCAGTTTAGGGCGGAACACCGGGGAGCTGTTTTTT
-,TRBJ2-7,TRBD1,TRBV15,CATSSLGQGKDEQYF,TGTGCCACCAGCAGCTTGGGACAGGGTAAAGACGAGCAGTACTTC
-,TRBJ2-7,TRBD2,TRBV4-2,CASSPFGGSGYEQYF,TGTGCCAGCAGCCCCTTCGGCGGGAGCGGGTACGAGCAGTACTTC
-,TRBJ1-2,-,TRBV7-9,CASSLPGWSYGYTF,TGTGCCAGCAGCCTACCGGGATGGAGCTATGGCTACACCTTC
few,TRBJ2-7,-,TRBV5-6,CASSLGRSSYEQYF,TGTGCCAGCAGCTTGGGCCGCAGCTCCTACGAGCAGTACTTC
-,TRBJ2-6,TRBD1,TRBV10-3,CAISGTGAGANVLTF,TGTGCCATCAGTGGAACAGGGGCAGGGGCCAACGTCCTGACTTTC
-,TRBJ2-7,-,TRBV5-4,CASSFGGREQYF,TGTGCCAGCAGCTTCGGCGGCAGGGAGCAGTACTTC
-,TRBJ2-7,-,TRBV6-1,CASRGGLYEQYF,TGTGCCAGCAGGGGGGGGCTGTACGAGCAGTACTTC
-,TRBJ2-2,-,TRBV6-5,CASSYGAGELFF,TGTGCCAGCAGTTACGGCGCCGGGGAGCTGTTTTTT
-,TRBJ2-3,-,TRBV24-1,CATSDGLTEAPDTQYF,TGTGCCACCAGTGATGGGCTAACAGAAGCACCAGATACGCAGTATTTT
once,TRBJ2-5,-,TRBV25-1,CASSEWATGWGETQYF,TGTGCCAGCAGTGAATGGGCTACAGGTTGGGGGGAGACCCAGTACTTC
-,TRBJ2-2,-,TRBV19,CASSPGSPTGELFF,TGTGCCAGTAGTCCAGGGTCCCCCACCGGGGAGCTGTTTTTT
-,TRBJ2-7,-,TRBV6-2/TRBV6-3,CATPASKAEQYF,TGTGCCACGCCCGCCTCTAAGGCCGAGCAGTACTTC
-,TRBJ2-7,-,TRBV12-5,CASALPGQGGDEQYF,TGTGCTAGTGCCCTACCCGGACAGGGAGGGGACGAGCAGTACTTC
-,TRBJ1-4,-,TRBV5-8,CASSLVRNEKLFF,TGTGCCAGCAGCTTGGTTAGGAACGAAAAACTGTTTTTT
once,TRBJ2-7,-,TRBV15,CATRGADYEQYF,TGTGCCACCAGGGGCGCGGACTACGAGCAGTACTTC
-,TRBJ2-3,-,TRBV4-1,CASSQMDTQYF,TGCGCCAGCAGCCAGATGGATACGCAGTATTTT
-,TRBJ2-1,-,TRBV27,CASSLALPGGPINNEQFF,TGTGCCAGCAGTTTGGCGCTACCCGGGGGACCTATTAACAATGAGCAGTTCTTC
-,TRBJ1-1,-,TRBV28,CASSMTAGARNTEAFF,TGTGCCAGCAGTATGACCGCGGGGGCAAGGAACACTGAAGCTTTCTTT
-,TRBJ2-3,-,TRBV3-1,CASSQPGRVDTQYF,TGTGCCAGCAGCCAACCCGGACGCGTAGATACGCAGTATTTT
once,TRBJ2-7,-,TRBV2,CASKLPHLYEQYF,TGTGCCAGCAAACTTCCCCATCTATACGAGCAGTACTTC